This is a list of T cell receptor beta chains from one sample in a study of blood T cell repertoires in COVID-19. Profiling relied on immunoSEQ multiplex PCR, and the TCRdb table lists in-frame clones only, not all of them. The sample consists of approximately 300,000 clones, around 90% of them appearing once. Sequencing was carried out using PBMCs or T cells enriched from blood (not recorded which). The receptors originated from a man in his sixties who had recovered from COVID-19. Both conserved end residues are part of each CDR3. Each record gives: V gene, J gene, clone size, D gene, CDR3 protein, CDR3 DNA. A D gene is named only where the DNA matches it firmly. Clone size is not always given. Where it is, it says once, few, many or a class for expanded clones.

V: TRBV2
J: TRBJ2-7
size: NA
D: TRBD1
CDR3: CASSRNPPGQSREQYF
DNA: TGTGCCAGCAGCAGAAACCCCCCGGGACAGAGTCGCGAGCAGTACTTC

V: TRBV7-9
J: TRBJ2-7
size: once
D: TRBD2
CDR3: CASSLGWLAGISTYEQYF
DNA: TGTGCCAGCAGCTTAGGTTGGCTAGCGGGGATCTCCACCTACGAGCAGTACTTC

V: TRBV5-1
J: TRBJ2-5
size: NA
D: TRBD1
CDR3: CASSLGQGQETQYF
DNA: TGCGCCAGCAGCTTGGGACAGGGCCAAGAGACCCAGTACTTC

V: TRBV19
J: TRBJ1-6
size: NA
D: TRBD1
CDR3: CPHQVGQTSNSPLHF
DNA: TGTCCACACCAAGTGGGACAGACATCTAATTCACCCCTCCACTTT

V: TRBV18
J: TRBJ1-5
size: NA
D: TRBD1
CDR3: CASSPPGTGENQPQHF
DNA: TGTGCCAGCTCACCCCCCGGGACAGGAGAAAATCAGCCCCAGCATTTT

V: TRBV12-3/TRBV12-4
J: TRBJ2-7
size: NA
D: NA
CDR3: CASSSSNEQYF
DNA: TGTGCCAGCAGCTCTAGTAACGAGCAGTACTTC

V: TRBV5-4
J: TRBJ1-2
size: NA
D: NA
CDR3: CASSLASGHLSYGYTF
DNA: TGTGCCAGCAGCTTGGCCTCAGGACACCTTAGCTATGGCTACACCTTC

V: TRBV28
J: TRBJ1-1
size: NA
D: NA
CDR3: CASSGVMNTEAFF
DNA: TGTGCCAGCAGCGGGGTGATGAACACTGAAGCTTTCTTT

V: TRBV7-9
J: TRBJ1-2
size: NA
D: NA
CDR3: CASSHWEAQRYGYTF
DNA: TGTGCCAGCAGCCACTGGGAGGCCCAGCGCTATGGCTACACCTTC

V: TRBV7-9
J: TRBJ2-5
size: NA
D: TRBD2
CDR3: CASSLAGGRETQYF
DNA: TGTGCCAGCAGCTTAGCCGGCGGGAGGGAGACCCAGTACTTC

V: TRBV18
J: TRBJ1-5
size: NA
D: NA
CDR3: CASSMGQLSNQPQHF
DNA: TGTGCCAGCTCGATGGGGCAGCTTAGCAATCAGCCCCAGCATTTT

V: TRBV18
J: TRBJ2-7
size: NA
D: NA
CDR3: CASSPTRRDAYEQYF
DNA: TGTGCCAGCTCACCCACTAGGCGGGACGCCTACGAGCAGTACTTC

V: TRBV27
J: TRBJ1-5
size: NA
D: TRBD1
CDR3: CASSRLDRVNQPQHF
DNA: TGTGCCAGCAGTAGGTTGGACAGGGTCAATCAGCCCCAGCATTTT

V: TRBV4-1
J: TRBJ2-1
size: NA
D: NA
CDR3: CASSLDSGLYNEQFF
DNA: TGCGCCAGCAGCCTGGATTCGGGACTTTACAATGAGCAGTTCTTC

V: TRBV5-4
J: TRBJ2-1
size: NA
D: TRBD2
CDR3: CASSLVSGSNNEQFF
DNA: TGTGCCAGCAGCTTGGTTAGCGGGAGTAACAATGAGCAGTTCTTC

V: TRBV3-1/TRBV3-2
J: TRBJ2-1
size: NA
D: NA
CDR3: CASSHGTQVNEQFF
DNA: TGTGCCAGCAGCCACGGGACACAAGTCAATGAGCAGTTCTTC

V: TRBV7-2
J: TRBJ2-2
size: NA
D: NA
CDR3: CASSPRWGSGPTGELFF
DNA: TGTGCCAGCAGCCCCCGTTGGGGGAGCGGGCCCACCGGGGAGCTGTTTTTT

V: TRBV6-2/TRBV6-3
J: TRBJ1-1
size: NA
D: NA
CDR3: CASSGQTLNTEAFF
DNA: TGTGCCAGCAGCGGACAGACCTTGAACACTGAAGCTTTCTTT

V: TRBV5-8
J: TRBJ2-1
size: NA
D: TRBD1
CDR3: CASSRDRGNYNEQFF
DNA: TGTGCCAGCAGTCGGGACAGGGGGAACTACAATGAGCAGTTCTTC

V: TRBV9
J: TRBJ2-1
size: once
D: TRBD2
CDR3: CASSTGLAVYNEQFF
DNA: TGTGCCAGCAGCACAGGACTAGCGGTTTACAATGAGCAGTTCTTC

V: TRBV9
J: TRBJ1-6
size: NA
D: NA
CDR3: CASSVGSQPGSPLHF
DNA: TGTGCCAGCAGCGTCGGGTCCCAACCGGGGTCACCCCTCCACTTT

V: TRBV6-5
J: TRBJ2-1
size: NA
D: TRBD2
CDR3: CASTQRGTRSNEQFF
DNA: TGTGCCAGCACTCAAAGGGGGACTAGGAGCAATGAGCAGTTCTTC

V: TRBV18
J: TRBJ2-1
size: NA
D: TRBD2
CDR3: CASSPGTSGLNNEQFF
DNA: TGTGCCAGCTCACCCGGGACTAGCGGACTAAACAATGAGCAGTTCTTC

V: TRBV15
J: TRBJ1-6
size: NA
D: NA
CDR3: CATSSSRSTGYNSPLHF
DNA: TGTGCCACCAGCAGTTCTCGCTCCACGGGGTATAATTCACCCCTCCACTTT

V: TRBV5-4
J: TRBJ1-2
size: NA
D: TRBD1
CDR3: CASSGQGGSYGYTF
DNA: TGTGCCAGCAGCGGACAGGGTGGTAGCTATGGCTACACCTTC

V: TRBV5-1
J: TRBJ1-4
size: NA
D: TRBD1
CDR3: CASRSQGANEKLFF
DNA: TGCGCCAGCAGGTCACAGGGGGCGAATGAAAAACTGTTTTTT

V: TRBV2
J: TRBJ2-7
size: NA
D: TRBD2
CDR3: CASKKTSGYEQYF
DNA: TGTGCCAGCAAGAAAACTAGCGGCTACGAGCAGTACTTC

V: TRBV6-6
J: TRBJ1-6
size: few
D: TRBD1
CDR3: CASSFQEGASPPLHF
DNA: TGTGCCAGCAGTTTCCAGGAGGGGGCCTCCCCACCCCTCCACTTT

V: TRBV19
J: TRBJ2-3
size: NA
D: TRBD2
CDR3: CASTLRGYSGRTDTQYF
DNA: TGTGCCAGTACCCTGAGGGGGTATAGCGGGAGGACAGATACGCAGTATTTT

V: TRBV10-3
J: TRBJ2-3
size: NA
D: NA
CDR3: CAISESAGADDTQYF
DNA: TGTGCCATCAGTGAGTCTGCAGGGGCGGACGATACGCAGTATTTT

V: TRBV5-4
J: TRBJ1-1
size: NA
D: NA
CDR3: CASSSSYQGGDTEAFF
DNA: TGTGCCAGCAGCTCCTCCTACCAGGGCGGGGACACTGAAGCTTTCTTT

V: TRBV2
J: TRBJ1-1
size: NA
D: NA
CDR3: CASRTRRNTEAFF
DNA: TGTGCCAGCAGAACGCGGAGGAACACTGAAGCTTTCTTT

V: TRBV18
J: TRBJ1-6
size: NA
D: NA
CDR3: CASSPQESGKPYNSPLHF
DNA: TGTGCCAGCTCACCACAGGAGTCAGGGAAGCCCTATAATTCACCCCTCCACTTT

V: TRBV7-2
J: TRBJ1-1
size: NA
D: TRBD1
CDR3: CASSFQGASEAFF
DNA: TGTGCCAGCAGCTTTCAGGGGGCTAGTGAAGCTTTCTTT

V: TRBV5-6
J: TRBJ2-3
size: NA
D: TRBD1
CDR3: CASSAQGQGADTQYF
DNA: TGTGCCAGCAGCGCCCAGGGACAGGGGGCAGATACGCAGTATTTT

V: TRBV6-5
J: TRBJ1-1
size: many
D: NA
CDR3: CASTYPDTSNTEAFF
DNA: TGTGCCAGCACCTACCCCGACACAAGTAACACTGAAGCTTTCTTT

V: TRBV12-5
J: TRBJ2-7
size: NA
D: TRBD1
CDR3: CASGRGTGDDEQYF
DNA: TGTGCTAGTGGACGGGGGACAGGGGACGACGAGCAGTACTTC

V: TRBV19
J: TRBJ2-7
size: NA
D: NA
CDR3: CASSIKTATGEQYF
DNA: TGTGCCAGTAGTATAAAGACCGCGACTGGCGAGCAGTACTTC

V: TRBV6-5
J: TRBJ2-3
size: NA
D: TRBD2
CDR3: CASSQRLAGTDTQYF
DNA: TGTGCCAGCAGCCAAAGACTAGCGGGCACAGATACGCAGTATTTT

V: TRBV6-1
J: TRBJ1-2
size: NA
D: NA
CDR3: CASSEADSYGGYTF
DNA: TGTGCCAGCAGTGAAGCGGACTCCTACGGGGGCTACACCTTC

V: TRBV27
J: TRBJ1-5
size: NA
D: NA
CDR3: CASSLRQLNQPQHF
DNA: TGTGCCAGCAGTTTAAGACAGCTCAATCAGCCCCAGCATTTT

V: TRBV4-3
J: TRBJ2-5
size: once
D: TRBD2
CDR3: CASSPGLAGVETQYF
DNA: TGCGCCAGCAGCCCTGGACTAGCGGGAGTTGAGACCCAGTACTTC

V: TRBV3-1/TRBV3-2
J: TRBJ1-5
size: NA
D: NA
CDR3: CASSEGGEDSNQPQHF
DNA: TGTGCCAGCAGCGAAGGGGGGGAGGATAGCAATCAGCCCCAGCATTTT

V: TRBV14
J: TRBJ1-1
size: once
D: NA
CDR3: CASSQNMNTEAFF
DNA: TGTGCCAGCAGCCAGAACATGAACACTGAAGCTTTCTTT

V: TRBV28
J: TRBJ2-3
size: NA
D: TRBD2
CDR3: CASSDSGSPTDTQYF
DNA: TGTGCCAGCAGTGATAGCGGGAGTCCCACAGATACGCAGTATTTT

V: TRBV7-6
J: TRBJ2-2
size: few
D: TRBD2
CDR3: CASSWSPSTGLAGVRTGELFF
DNA: TGTGCCAGCAGCTGGAGCCCATCTACAGGGCTAGCGGGAGTACGGACCGGGGAGCTGTTTTTT

V: TRBV18
J: TRBJ1-2
size: NA
D: TRBD1
CDR3: CASSVRQGATYGYTF
DNA: TGTGCCAGCTCAGTTAGACAGGGGGCCACTTATGGCTACACCTTC

V: TRBV29-1
J: TRBJ2-4
size: NA
D: TRBD1
CDR3: CSVERQGGAKNIQYF
DNA: TGCAGCGTTGAACGACAGGGGGGAGCCAAAAACATTCAGTACTTC

V: TRBV28
J: TRBJ1-2
size: NA
D: TRBD1
CDR3: CATRTGDYGYTF
DNA: TGTGCCACCAGGACAGGGGACTATGGCTACACCTTC

V: TRBV11-2
J: TRBJ2-3
size: NA
D: NA
CDR3: CASSLRESGTDTQYF
DNA: TGTGCCAGCAGCTTACGAGAGTCCGGCACAGATACGCAGTATTTT

V: TRBV25-1
J: TRBJ2-6
size: NA
D: NA
CDR3: CASSLTRVPSGANVLTF
DNA: TGTGCCAGCAGCTTAACCAGGGTACCCTCTGGGGCCAACGTCCTGACTTTC

V: TRBV5-6
J: TRBJ1-4
size: few
D: TRBD1
CDR3: CASSLAPTGGREKLFF
DNA: TGTGCCAGCAGCTTGGCCCCGACAGGGGGGAGAGAAAAACTGTTTTTT

V: TRBV18
J: TRBJ1-6
size: NA
D: NA
CDR3: CASSPPGTNNSPLHF
DNA: TGTGCCAGCTCACCGCCCGGGACAAATAATTCACCCCTCCACTTT

V: TRBV18
J: TRBJ2-1
size: NA
D: NA
CDR3: CASSPGSSDEQFF
DNA: TGTGCCAGCTCACCAGGTTCTAGCGATGAGCAGTTCTTC

V: TRBV29-1
J: TRBJ2-4
size: NA
D: NA
CDR3: CSVGHGVGNIQYF
DNA: TGCAGCGTCGGACATGGGGTGGGAAACATTCAGTACTTC

V: TRBV12-3/TRBV12-4
J: TRBJ2-7
size: NA
D: TRBD2
CDR3: CASTPGLVSEQYF
DNA: TGTGCCAGCACCCCGGGACTAGTCTCCGAGCAGTACTTC

V: TRBV5-6
J: TRBJ1-1
size: NA
D: TRBD1
CDR3: CASSRAQGGVNTEAFF
DNA: TGTGCCAGCAGCCGAGCACAGGGGGGAGTGAACACTGAAGCTTTCTTT